A selection of T cell receptor beta chains follows, all from one sample in a study of blood T cell repertoires in COVID-19. Profiled with immunoSEQ multiplex PCR; TCRdb holds only in-frame clones, not every one. This table has 350,000 to 450,000 clones, about 85% appearing once. The sample was peripheral blood. The receptor set was obtained from a woman aged 18-30 years with acute or convalescent COVID-19. Both conserved end residues are part of each CDR3. Each record gives: J gene, clone size, D gene, V gene, CDR3 protein, CDR3 DNA. A D gene is named only where the DNA matches it firmly. Clone size is shown for a subset of rows, as once, few, many or a class of expanded clone.

TRBJ2-5 | NA | NA | TRBV6-5 | CASRETADQETQYF | TGTGCCAGCAGAGAGACAGCCGACCAAGAGACCCAGTACTTC
TRBJ2-3 | NA | NA | TRBV12-5 | CASGPQGSDTQYF | TGTGCTAGTGGTCCCCAGGGGTCAGATACGCAGTATTTT
TRBJ1-3 | NA | TRBD1 | TRBV15 | CATSRDDTGAGNTIYF | TGTGCCACCAGCAGAGATGATACAGGGGCTGGAAACACCATATATTTT
TRBJ1-1 | NA | NA | TRBV19 | CASSIAQGGTEAFF | TGTGCCAGTAGTATAGCCCAGGGTGGCACTGAAGCTTTCTTT
TRBJ2-3 | NA | NA | TRBV24-1 | CATGLGGGQRAVAQYF | TGTGCCACCGGCCTAGGGGGGGGACAAAGAGCGGTCGCGCAGTATTTT
TRBJ1-1 | NA | NA | TRBV6-7 | CASSYSLAFF | TGTGCCAGCAGTTACTCCTTAGCTTTCTTT
TRBJ1-2 | NA | NA | TRBV5-6 | CASSPDGYTGGYTF | TGTGCCAGCAGCCCCGATGGATATACGGGGGGCTACACCTTC
TRBJ1-5 | NA | TRBD1 | TRBV2 | CASSRPDRAGDQPQHF | TGTGCCAGCAGTCGCCCCGACAGGGCCGGGGATCAGCCCCAGCATTTT
TRBJ1-5 | NA | TRBD1 | TRBV28 | CASSQGTGFNQPQHF | TGTGCCAGCAGTCAAGGGACAGGGTTTAATCAGCCCCAGCATTTT
TRBJ2-1 | NA | NA | TRBV5-1 | CASSLASNEQFF | TGCGCCAGCAGCTTGGCCAGCAATGAGCAGTTCTTC
TRBJ2-7 | NA | NA | TRBV29-1 | CSATPGVSLDEQYF | TGCAGCGCCACCCCGGGGGTATCGTTGGACGAGCAGTACTTC
TRBJ2-7 | few | TRBD2 | TRBV2 | CASRVGLAGDNEQYF | TGTGCCAGCAGGGTCGGACTAGCGGGAGACAACGAGCAGTACTTC
TRBJ2-2 | NA | NA | TRBV6-6 | CASKQGAGTGELFF | TGTGCCAGCAAGCAGGGCGCCGGCACCGGGGAGCTGTTTTTT
TRBJ2-3 | NA | TRBD2 | TRBV18 | CASSQREFSTDTQYF | TGTGCCAGCTCACAGCGGGAGTTTAGCACAGATACGCAGTATTTT
TRBJ1-5 | NA | NA | TRBV7-9 | CASSSTVSNQPQHF | TGTGCCAGCAGCTCTACTGTCAGCAATCAGCCCCAGCATTTT
TRBJ1-1 | NA | NA | TRBV25-1 | CASSLEYTEAFF | TGTGCCAGCAGTCTAGAGTACACTGAAGCTTTCTTT
TRBJ1-5 | NA | NA | TRBV18 | CASSPWGGADQPQHF | TGTGCCAGCTCACCATGGGGGGGGGCGGACCAGCCCCAGCATTTT
TRBJ1-2 | NA | TRBD1 | TRBV2 | CASSFLGGASGGYTF | TGTGCCAGCAGTTTTTTAGGGGGCGCGTCGGGAGGCTACACCTTC
TRBJ1-6 | few | NA | TRBV19 | CASSGGAGMDSPLHF | TGTGCCAGTAGCGGGGGGGCAGGGATGGATTCACCCCTCCACTTT
TRBJ2-2 | NA | TRBD1 | TRBV9 | CASSITTGGTGELFF | TGTGCCAGCAGCATAACGACAGGGGGCACCGGGGAGCTGTTTTTT
TRBJ1-2 | NA | NA | TRBV12-5 | CASGLVPEDSRGYTF | TGTGCTAGTGGTTTGGTCCCGGAGGACAGCCGAGGCTACACCTTC
TRBJ2-6 | NA | TRBD1 | TRBV7-3 | CASSLNGGQDPSGANVLTF | TGTGCCAGCAGCCTTAACGGGGGACAGGACCCCTCTGGGGCCAACGTCCTGACTTTC
TRBJ2-3 | NA | NA | TRBV11-2 | CASSLLGGGTDTQYF | TGTGCCAGCAGCTTGTTAGGGGGGGGCACAGATACGCAGTATTTT